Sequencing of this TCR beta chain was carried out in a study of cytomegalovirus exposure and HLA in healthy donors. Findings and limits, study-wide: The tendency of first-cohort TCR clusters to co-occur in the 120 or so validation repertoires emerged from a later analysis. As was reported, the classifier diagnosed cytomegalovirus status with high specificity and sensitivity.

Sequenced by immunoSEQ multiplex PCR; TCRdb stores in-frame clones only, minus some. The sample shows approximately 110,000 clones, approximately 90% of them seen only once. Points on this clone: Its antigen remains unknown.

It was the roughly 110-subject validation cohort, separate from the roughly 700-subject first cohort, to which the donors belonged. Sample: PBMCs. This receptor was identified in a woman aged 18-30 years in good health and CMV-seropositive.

The CDR3 reads CASSLDRNYGYTF. In nucleotides, the CDR3 is TGTGCCAGCAGCTTGGACAGGAACTATGGCTACACCTTC. The rearrangement links TRBV5-8 to TRBJ1-2, with D perhaps TRBD1 (5 bases). The CDR3 consists of 13 residues. V was cut by 0 bases and J by 2 bases, with 5 bases left in between. Per the germline V gene, CDR1 is SGHTS and CDR2 is YDEGEE.